Each of the 5 T cell receptor beta chains below was sequenced from the same sample in a study of graft-versus-host responses after intestinal transplantation. The data were produced by immunoSEQ multiplex PCR, yet TCRdb's version contains in-frame clones alone and is incomplete. The sample gives 2,000 or so clones, roughly nine tenths of which show up once; about 18% is in the top ten. Lymphocytes (intraepithelial and lamina propria) were released by processing the graft tissue. This material consisted of ileum tissue, taken 68 days after transplant. These receptors were collected from a human patient who received an intestinal transplant, so some T cells may come from the graft donor.

This chain's CDR3 is CAISEWRGLGEKLFF. The CDR3 region has the DNA TGTGCCATCAGTGAGTGGAGGGGGCTAGGTGAAAAACTGTTTTTT. The J gene is TRBJ1-4, the V gene TRBV10-3, with TRBD1 matching over 7 bases. J was trimmed by 7 bases and V by 1 base; bases with no gene match: 6. The CDR3 runs 15 residues. Looked up from germline, CDR1 is ENHRY and CDR2 is SYGVKD.

The gene calls are TRBV4-1 and TRBJ1-3, with D possibly matching TRBD1 (5 bases). Germline CDR1 reads MGHRA; CDR2 reads YSYEKL. This CDR3 is 16 amino acids long. Trimming stripped 1 base from V and 1 base from J, with 11 bases between. The CDR3: CASSQGAGRSGNTIYF. In DNA form, the CDR3 reads TGCGCCAGCAGCCAAGGAGCAGGGAGGTCTGGAAACACCATATATTTT.

The chain carries TRBV6-5 and TRBJ2-1; no clear D. This CDR3 has 10 residues. Germline assignment: CDR1 MNHEY and CDR2 SVGAGI. V lost 5 bases and J lost 10, with 6 bases in between. The CDR3 DNA reads TGTGCCAGCAGTGTAGGGGAGCAGTTCTTC. Amino acid sequence: CASSVGEQFF.

The chain carries TRBV29-1 and TRBJ2-1, with D possibly matching TRBD2 (5 bases). From germline, CDR1 is SQVTM and CDR2 ANQGSEA. This CDR3 has 11 residues. Trimming pared 2 bases from V and 13 bases from J, leaving 12 bases between. The CDR3 here is CSVERGSRQFF. In DNA form, the CDR3 reads TGCAGCGTTGAAAGAGGGTCCCGACAGTTCTTC.

The chain carries TRBV5-1 and TRBJ2-7, with 8 bases identical to TRBD1. The J segment lost 2 bases and the V segment lost 2 bases, leaving 3 bases of the junction unmatched. The CDR3 consists of 14 residues. CDR1 and CDR2 from the germline V gene are SGHRS and YFSETQ. As DNA, the CDR3 is TGCGCCAGCAGCTTATTGGACAGGGCCTACGAGCAGTACTTC. It codes for CASSLLDRAYEQYF.